Following are 17 T cell receptor beta chains from one sample sequenced in a study of cytotoxic CD8 clonotypes in ibrutinib-treated CLL. Clones were read by immunoSEQ multiplex PCR, and TCRdb kept only the in-frame ones, dropping some. The sample lists tens of thousands of clones; 75% were seen once. Sequenced here: PBMCs, sampled before ibrutinib treatment. The receptors derive from a human donor with chronic lymphocytic leukemia.

The chain's CDR3 is CATSTGLAGVPDTQYF. The CDR3 DNA is TGTGCCACCAGCACCGGACTAGCGGGAGTTCCAGATACGCAGTATTTT. This rearrangement joins TRBV15 to TRBJ2-3, with 13 bases that match TRBD2. CDR1 is LNHNV and CDR2 is YYDKDF in the germline V gene (reference sequence). J gave up 4 bases and V 4 bases, and 5 bases lay outside the gene matches. CDR3 length: 16 residues.

The gene calls are TRBV5-1 and TRBJ2-2; TRBD1 aligns across 9 bases. This CDR3 comprises 17 residues. V trimming: 7 bases; J trimming: 0 bases; junction bases outside the gene matches: 10. Looked up from germline, CDR1 is SGHRS and CDR2 is YFSETQ. The chain's CDR3 is CASATARTGANTGELFF. CDR3 coding DNA: TGCGCCAGCGCAACGGCGAGGACAGGGGCGAACACCGGGGAGCTGTTTTTT.

This chain joins TRBV5-1 and TRBJ2-6; D gene ambiguous. The CDR3 loop spans 15 amino acids. The V gene's germline CDR1 is SGHRS and CDR2 YFSETQ. The V and J ends lost 2 bases and 3 bases respectively, with 9 bases between them. As DNA, the CDR3 is TGCGCCAGCAGCTTACACCTGGGTGGGGCCAACGTCCTGACTTTC. Translating it yields CASSLHLGGANVLTF.

The chain uses TRBV6-1 and TRBJ2-7; 9 bases are shared with TRBD1. The V gene end was trimmed by 7 bases and the J gene end by 2 bases; junction bases not matched to a gene: 6. In germline, CDR1 is MNHNS, CDR2 SASEGT. This CDR3 is 14 amino acids long. In DNA form, the CDR3 reads TGTGCCAGCACCAGGGACAGGGAGACCTACGAGCAGTACTTC. This sequence encodes CASTRDRETYEQYF.

The chain carries TRBV5-1 and TRBJ1-1; TRBD1 agrees at 9 bases. The V gene's germline CDR1 is SGHRS and CDR2 YFSETQ. The CDR3 has 16 residues. The trim removed 4 bases at V and 0 bases at J, leaving 7 bases unmatched. CDR3 amino acids: CASSPQGQGVNTEAFF. CDR3 sequence (DNA): TGCGCCAGCAGCCCACAGGGACAGGGTGTGAACACTGAAGCTTTCTTT.

CDR3 protein: CASSVTGDNSPLHF. DNA for the CDR3: TGTGCCAGCAGCGTGACAGGGGATAATTCACCCCTCCACTTT. The rearrangement uses TRBV9 and TRBJ1-6; 8 nucleotides align to TRBD1. CDR1 is SGDLS and CDR2 is YYNGEE in the germline V gene. Trimming at V came to 2 bases and at J to 5 bases, leaving 0 bases not matched to a gene. This CDR3 contains 14 residues. The full variable domain, in which reference TRBV9 and TRBJ1-6 provide the parts outside the CDR3, is DSGVTQTPKHLITATGQRVTLRCSPRSGDLSVYWYQQSLDQGLQFLIQYYNGEERAKGNILERFSAQQFPDLHSELNLSSLELGDSALYFCASSVTGDNSPLHFGNGTRLTVT.

The rearrangement uses TRBV5-1 and TRBJ2-7; maybe TRBD1 (5 bases). The CDR3 is 16 residues long. Trimming shortened V by 4 bases and J by 6 bases, and 23 bases separated the two germline ends. Germline V gene sequence: CDR1 SGHRS, CDR2 YFSETQ. The CDR3 sequence is CASSLRIAQGPREQYF. The CDR3 DNA reads as TGCGCCAGCAGCCTCCGAATAGCCCAGGGTCCCCGCGAGCAGTACTTC.

This clone was recorded once. The chain employs TRBV4-2 and TRBJ1-1; perhaps TRBD1 as D (5 bases). The length of the CDR3 is 18 residues. The ends were cut back, 0 bases at V and 7 bases at J, with 24 bases in the middle. CDR1 and CDR2 from the germline V gene are LGHNA and YNFKEQ. The chain's CDR3 is CASSQDRITREGWGEAFF. The CDR3 DNA sequence: TGTGCCAGCAGCCAAGATCGAATTACCAGGGAGGGTTGGGGTGAAGCTTTCTTT.

V is TRBV9 and J is TRBJ2-7; D possibly corresponds to TRBD2 (6 bases). Germline lookup yields CDR1 SGDLS and CDR2 YYNGEE. Trimming took 0 bases from V and 2 from J, leaving 12 bases between them. The CDR3 spans 15 residues. The CDR3 DNA follows: TGTGCCAGCAGCGTAGCAACGGGGGTGGCCTACGAGCAGTACTTC. Protein: CASSVATGVAYEQYF.

The rearrangement joins TRBV11-2 to TRBJ2-1, with 13 bases that match TRBD2. Germline loops: CDR1 SGHAT, CDR2 FQNNGV. CDR3 length equals 16 residues. The V and J ends lost 3 bases and 8 bases, in that order; junction bases with no gene match: 7. The CDR3 is CASSFQTSGRSDEQFF. As DNA, the CDR3 is TGTGCCAGCAGCTTCCAGACTAGCGGGAGGAGTGATGAGCAGTTCTTC.

The chain is built from TRBV18 and TRBJ2-2; 8 positions agree with TRBD2. The CDR3 runs to 16 residues. Germline V gene sequence: CDR1 KGHSH, CDR2 LQKENI. V dropped 6 bases and J dropped 3; count of bases not matched to a gene: 9. The CDR3 here is CASSVSSGGYTGELFF. The CDR3 DNA follows: TGTGCCAGCTCGGTCAGCAGCGGGGGCTACACCGGGGAGCTGTTTTTT.

V gene TRBV28 combines with J gene TRBJ2-7; 7 positions match TRBD1. This CDR3 has 15 residues. The trim removed 3 bases at V and 2 bases at J, leaving 7 bases unmatched. The germline gives CDR1 MDHEN, CDR2 SYDVKM. The CDR3 loop reads CASSFGTGATYEQYF. DNA of the CDR3: TGTGCCAGCAGTTTCGGAACAGGGGCAACCTACGAGCAGTACTTC.

The genes are TRBV7-2 and TRBJ2-1; 12 nucleotides align to TRBD1. V trimming: 3 bases; J trimming: 10 bases; junction bases outside the gene matches: 4. Looked up from germline, CDR1 is SGHTA and CDR2 is FQGNSA. CDR3 size: 14 residues. CDR3: CASSFGDRGQEQFF. The CDR3 DNA is TGTGCCAGCAGCTTCGGGGACAGGGGGCAGGAGCAGTTCTTC.

The V gene is TRBV6-6, the J gene TRBJ1-2, with D unresolved. CDR3 length equals 12 residues. CDR1 and CDR2 (germline): MNHNY, SVGAGI (reference sequence). Trimming left V 3 bases short and J 8 bases short, with 10 bases between. CDR3 DNA sequence: TGTGCCAGCAGTTATGTCGGCCGGGGCTACACCTTC. Translation gives CASSYVGRGYTF.

The rearrangement uses TRBV19 and TRBJ1-5; the D gene is possibly TRBD1 (5 bases). The CDR3 runs to 17 residues. Germline loops: CDR1 LNHDA, CDR2 SQIVND (reference sequence). Trimming cost V 3 bases and J 4 bases, with 19 bases left between them. The CDR3 DNA sequence: TGTGCCAGTAGTATCGGGTTAGCTCCCCGGGGGAATCAGCCCCAGCATTTT. It codes for CASSIGLAPRGNQPQHF.

The chain combines TRBV4-1 with TRBJ1-1, with 9 bases identical to TRBD1. The germline gives CDR1 MGHRA, CDR2 YSYEKL. The CDR3 loop spans 15 amino acids. J gave up 3 bases and V 2 bases, and 4 bases lay outside the gene matches. CDR3 residues: CASSQHRGRDTEAFF. CDR3 sequence (DNA): TGCGCCAGCAGCCAACACAGGGGGCGGGACACTGAAGCTTTCTTT.

This chain links TRBV7-6 with TRBJ2-5, with 7 positions matching TRBD1. The length of the CDR3 is 16 residues. Germline CDR1 SGHVS, CDR2 FNYEAQ. Unmatched junction bases numbered 9, after V lost 1 base and J lost 4 bases. The CDR3: CASSLGIGQAGETQYF. The CDR3 DNA follows: TGTGCCAGCAGCTTAGGAATAGGACAGGCGGGAGAGACCCAGTACTTC.